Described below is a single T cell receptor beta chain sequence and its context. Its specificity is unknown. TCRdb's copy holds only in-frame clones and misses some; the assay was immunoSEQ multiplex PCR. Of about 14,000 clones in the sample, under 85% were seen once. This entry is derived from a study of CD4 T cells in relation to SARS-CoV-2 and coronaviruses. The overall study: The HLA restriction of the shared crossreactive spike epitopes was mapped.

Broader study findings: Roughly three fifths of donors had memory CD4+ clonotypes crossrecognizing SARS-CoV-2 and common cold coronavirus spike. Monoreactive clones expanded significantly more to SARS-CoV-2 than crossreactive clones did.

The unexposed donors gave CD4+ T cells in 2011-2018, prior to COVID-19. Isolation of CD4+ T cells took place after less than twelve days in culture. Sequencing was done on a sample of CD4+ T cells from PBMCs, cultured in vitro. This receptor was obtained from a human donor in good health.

CDR3 region: CASSPRTGAINEQFF. Written as DNA, the CDR3 is TGTGCCAGCAGCCCTCGGACAGGGGCAATCAATGAGCAGTTCTTC. The chain uses TRBV3-1 (or the pseudogene TRBV3-2) and TRBJ2-1; the match to TRBD1 covers 9 bases. The CDR3 runs to 15 residues. CDR1 and CDR2 from the germline V gene are LGHDT and YNNKEL (reference sequence). After removal of 4 bases from V and 6 bases from J, the junction contained 7 bases not matched to a gene.